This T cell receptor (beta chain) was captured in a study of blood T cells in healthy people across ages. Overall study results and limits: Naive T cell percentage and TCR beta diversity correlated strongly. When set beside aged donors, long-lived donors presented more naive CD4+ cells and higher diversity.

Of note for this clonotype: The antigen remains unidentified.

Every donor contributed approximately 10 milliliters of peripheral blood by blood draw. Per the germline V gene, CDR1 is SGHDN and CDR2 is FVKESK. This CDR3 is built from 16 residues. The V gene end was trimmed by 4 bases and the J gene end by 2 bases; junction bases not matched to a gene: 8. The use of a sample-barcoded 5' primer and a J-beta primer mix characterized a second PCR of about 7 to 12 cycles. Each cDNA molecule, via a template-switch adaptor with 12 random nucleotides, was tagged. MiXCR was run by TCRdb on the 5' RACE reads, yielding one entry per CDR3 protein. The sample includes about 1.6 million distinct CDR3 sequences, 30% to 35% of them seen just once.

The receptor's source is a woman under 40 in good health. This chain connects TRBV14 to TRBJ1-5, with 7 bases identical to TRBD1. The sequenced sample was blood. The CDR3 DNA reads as TGTGCCAGCAGCCCATCGGACAGGAAGCGCAATCAGCCCCAGCATTTT. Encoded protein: CASSPSDRKRNQPQHF.